This T cell receptor beta chain comes out of a study of T cell responses to AZD1222 COVID-19 vaccine. Whole-study findings and limits: The peak T cell response came first, and repertoires were sampled only after it. Spike-specific TCR breadth and depth went up after people got two AZD1222 doses. Dominant at 160-218 and 743-854, vaccine-associated CD4 TCRs also spanned spike. The donor cohort was predominantly white British with a female majority, and clonal diversity may have been underestimated.

Turning to this clone: Its matching antigen is unknown.

V was pared by 9 bases and J by 6 bases, with 7 bases of the junction left unmatched. CDR3 size: 13 residues. Germline values: CDR1 KGHDR, CDR2 SFDVKD. Generated by immunoSEQ multiplex PCR, the TCRdb table keeps only in-frame clones and is missing some. Of 79,000 or so clones in the sample, 70% to 80% were seen once. This TCR derives from an adult who received the MenACWY meningococcal vaccine as a control. Sequenced here: peripheral blood, sampled 28 days after the second dose of the MenACWY control vaccine. V usage is TRBV24-1 and J usage is TRBJ2-3; 8 nucleotides match TRBD1. CDR3 in DNA: TGTGCCACCGGACGGACAGGGCGGGATACGCAGTATTTT. Protein product: CATGRTGRDTQYF.